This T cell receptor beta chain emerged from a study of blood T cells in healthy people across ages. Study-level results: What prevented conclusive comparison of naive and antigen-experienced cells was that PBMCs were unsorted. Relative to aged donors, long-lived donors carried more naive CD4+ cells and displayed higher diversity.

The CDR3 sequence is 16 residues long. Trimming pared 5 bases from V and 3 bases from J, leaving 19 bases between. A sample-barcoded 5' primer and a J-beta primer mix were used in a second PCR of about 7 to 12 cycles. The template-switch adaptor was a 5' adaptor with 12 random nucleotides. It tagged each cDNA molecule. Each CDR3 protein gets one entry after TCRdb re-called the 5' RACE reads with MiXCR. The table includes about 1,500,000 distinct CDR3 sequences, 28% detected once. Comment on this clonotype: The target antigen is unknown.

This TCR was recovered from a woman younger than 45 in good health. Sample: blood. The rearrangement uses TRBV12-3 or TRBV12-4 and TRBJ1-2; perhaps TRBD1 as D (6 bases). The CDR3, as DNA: TGTGCCAGCAGTAGCAGCGCGCAGGGGATCGACTATGGCTACACCTTC. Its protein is CASSSSAQGIDYGYTF.